Sequencing of this TCR beta chain was carried out in a study of T cell repertoires in aging, cancer and after chemotherapy. Study observations and caveats: Immunological memory after chemotherapy cannot be judged from the repertoire data. Age-matched healthy donors had significantly more diverse, less clonal blood TCR repertoires than untreated cancer patients.

TCR beta rearrangements were amplified from peripheral blood genomic DNA. In regard to this clonotype: The antigen is not known.

TRB rearrangements spanning V, D and J were amplified using mixed TRB-A/B primers. MiXCR was run by TCRdb on the multiplex PCR reads, yielding one entry per CDR3 protein. The table has fewer than 11,000 distinct CDR3 sequences, 38% seen once. CDR3 length: 13 amino acids. The V and J ends lost 8 bases and 0 bases respectively, with 10 bases between them. CDR1 and CDR2 (germline): MNHEY, SVGAGI. This receptor was taken from a human donor in good health. Sequenced input: blood. The rearrangement uses TRBV6-5 and TRBJ1-1; unclear D gene. The CDR3 loop reads CASGQIMNTEAFF. The DNA of the CDR3 is TGTGCCAGCGGGCAGATCATGAACACTGAAGCTTTCTTT.